The clone carrying this T cell receptor beta chain was seen more than once but under ten times. Authors' data handling: For nucleated cells, counts were estimated from reference gene primer amplification. Data came from immunoSEQ multiplex PCR; TCRdb stores just in-frame clones and leaves some out. That table supplies the V and J calls and clone size; D and trimming were determined from the DNA. Of a few hundred thousand clones listed, nearly 90% are singletons. V lost 7 bases to trimming and J lost 5 bases; unmatched junction nucleotides: 13. CDR1 and CDR2 (germline): SNHLY, FYNNEI. The CDR3 length is 15 residues. This entry is derived from a study of blood T cell repertoires in COVID-19. Across the study: There were acute and convalescent COVID-19 samples, and they came from the United States, Italy and Spain. Sample material is recorded as cDNA or gDNA derived from T cells, B-cell-depleted T cells, or PBMCs.

The Seattle patients, enrolled during active infection, were followed longitudinally. The material sequenced was peripheral blood. J is TRBJ1-1 and V is TRBV2; 7 positions match TRBD1. The sequence was obtained from a woman aged 60-75 years with COVID-19, enrolled during active disease. The CDR3 reads CASIPSATGITEAFF. CDR3 sequence (DNA): TGTGCCAGCATCCCATCCGCGACAGGGATAACTGAAGCTTTCTTT.